Sequencing of this T cell receptor (beta chain) was carried out in a study of long-term antiretroviral therapy in people with HIV. This was the immunoSEQ v3.0 assay at survey level. TCRdb's copy holds only in-frame clones and misses some; the assay was immunoSEQ multiplex PCR. The sample carries 30,000 to 40,000 clones, roughly 77% recorded once. Germline CDR1 MNHEY, CDR2 SMNVEV (reference sequence). V dropped 6 bases and J dropped 5 bases, with 16 bases sitting between them. This CDR3 has 15 amino acids. The chain uses TRBV27 and TRBJ1-4; D ambiguous. The sequence was collected from a man aged 18 to 29 with HIV. This sample comprised unsorted PBMCs, obtained 1.9 years after starting antiretroviral therapy. Written as DNA, the CDR3 is TGTGCCAGCAGCCGACTAGCAGGAGCCAATGAAAAACTGTTTTTT. Residues: CASSRLAGANEKLFF.